These 22 T cell receptor beta chains share one sample of origin, sequenced in a study of spatial heterogeneity in lung cancer. Sample time point: blood at routine non-recurrence follow-up after resection. The authors sequenced whole RNA from tumor, nontumor lung or frozen PBMC without sorting. TCRdb fed the 5' RACE reads into MiXCR, producing one record per CDR3 protein. This table holds around 120,000 distinct CDR3 sequences, roughly an eighth found once. This material consisted of PBMCs, taken at follow-up. The receptors here all came from a male donor with early-stage non-small cell lung cancer.

This clonotype turned up a few times. The chain recombines TRBV5-1 with TRBJ2-2; 10 bases are a match to TRBD1. In germline, CDR1 is SGHRS, CDR2 YFSETQ. The V and J ends lost 2 bases and 5 bases, in that order; junction bases with no gene match: 3. CDR3 size: 15 residues. CDR3 bases: TGCGCCAGCAGCTTACGACAGGGGGCGACCGGGGAGCTGTTTTTT. Residues: CASSLRQGATGELFF. Full variable domain (rest looked up from reference TRBV5-1 and TRBJ2-2): KAGVTQTPRYLIKTRGQQVTLSCSPISGHRSVSWYQQTPGQGLQFLFEYFSETQRNKGNFPGRFSGRQFSNSRSEMNVSTLELGDSALYLCASSLRQGATGELFFGEGSRLTVL.

This chain uses TRBV29-1 with TRBJ1-1; D perhaps matches TRBD1 (5 bases). Germline V CDR1 and CDR2: SQVTM, ANQGSEA. With 5 bases removed from V and 5 bases from J, the gap between germline ends came to 12 bases. The CDR3 length is 12 residues. Written as DNA, the CDR3 is TGCAGCGTTACTGGGGGAGAAACTGAAGCTTTCTTT. As protein: CSVTGGETEAFF.

A remark on this clonotype: This may be a read error, as it is one base from a much larger clone. The final CDR3 position lacks the conserved phenylalanine or tryptophan, pointing to a likely read error. The CDR3 DNA follows: TGTGCCAGCAGCCAAACGGCGGGTCTGGAGACCCAGTACCTC. Translated: CASSQTAGLETQYL. The rearrangement uses TRBV7-2 and TRBJ2-5; a possible D gene is TRBD2 (5 bases). This CDR3 is 14 amino acids long. The germline CDR1 and CDR2 sequences are SGHTA and FQGNSA. V lost 5 bases, J lost 5 bases, and 15 bases lay in between.

This clonotype was counted many times. This sequence joins TRBV5-1 and TRBJ2-5, with 15 bases fitting TRBD2. The length of the CDR3 is 17 residues. With V trimmed by 4 bases and J by 1 base, 5 bases remained unmatched. Germline V gene lookup returns CDR1 SGHRS and CDR2 YFSETQ. CDR3 amino acids: CASSPGLAGGPQETQYF. CDR3 DNA sequence: TGCGCCAGCAGCCCCGGACTAGCGGGGGGGCCCCAAGAGACCCAGTACTTC.

Notes on this clonotype: The junction does not match germline at one end; this may be a read error. The chain couples TRBV2 to TRBJ2-1; TRBD1 agrees at 8 bases. The CDR3 is 13 amino acids. Germline V gives CDR1 SNHLY, CDR2 FYNNEI. Here the CDR3 DNA reads TGTGTCAGCTTCGGACAGGGTCTTAATGAGCAGTTCTTC. Its protein product is CVSFGQGLNEQFF.

This clonotype has only a few counts. The V and J genes are TRBV19 and TRBJ2-2; D possibly matches TRBD1 or TRBD2 (6 bases each). With 5 bases removed from V and 5 bases from J, the gap between germline ends came to 12 bases. The CDR3 covers 14 residues. Germline V lookup: CDR1 LNHDA, CDR2 SQIVND (reference sequence). CDR3 amino acids: CASSPGARTGELFF. Here the CDR3 DNA reads TGTGCCAGTAGTCCGGGGGCACGGACCGGGGAGCTGTTTTTT.

This clonotype has just a few counts. The rearrangement joins TRBV15 to TRBJ1-6; D perhaps matches TRBD1 (5 bases). There are 17 residues in the CDR3. Germline loops: CDR1 LNHNV, CDR2 YYDKDF (reference sequence). The V and J ends lost 1 base and 7 bases respectively, with 17 bases between them. CDR3 loop: CATSRAGTGGRNSPLHF. For the CDR3, the DNA is TGTGCCACCAGCAGAGCGGGGACGGGAGGACGGAATTCACCCCTCCACTTT.

This clonotype was found many times. The CDR3, as DNA: TGTGCCAGCAGTGAGCAGAACACTGAAGCTTTCTTT. Residues: CASSEQNTEAFF. The rearrangement uses TRBV2 and TRBJ1-1; D unclear. This CDR3 is 12 amino acids long. Deletions cut 3 bases from V and 1 base from J, with 3 bases between. The germline V gene encodes CDR1 SNHLY and CDR2 FYNNEI.

This clonotype turned up a few times. The V call is TRBV15, the J call TRBJ1-3, with no clear D. V lost 0 bases, J lost 0 bases, and 9 bases lay in between. Germline V CDR1 and CDR2: LNHNV, YYDKDF (reference sequence). The CDR3 totals 16 residues. CDR3 bases: TGTGCCACCAGCAGAGATCGACTGGTCTCTGGAAACACCATATATTTT. It specifies CATSRDRLVSGNTIYF.

This clonotype occurred many times. The chain has TRBV29-1 and TRBJ2-5; D remains unclear. This CDR3 spans 17 amino acids. The ends were cut back, 6 bases at V and 2 bases at J, with 25 bases in the middle. Germline V gene lookup returns CDR1 SQVTM and CDR2 ANQGSEA. This chain's CDR3 is CSVQPSLAVVIQETQYF. The CDR3 region has the DNA TGCAGCGTCCAACCTAGTCTTGCAGTGGTGATACAAGAGACCCAGTACTTC. The whole variable domain, filled in from reference TRBV29-1 and TRBJ2-5, reads SAVISQKPSRDICQRGTSLTIQCQVDSQVTMMFWYRQQPGQSLTLIATANQGSEATYESGFVIDKFPISRPNLTFSTLTVSNMSPEDSSIYLCSVQPSLAVVIQETQYFGPGTRLLVL.

This chain connects TRBV28 to TRBJ2-3; TRBD1 is a possible D gene (5 bases). Looked up from germline, CDR1 is MDHEN and CDR2 is SYDVKM. The CDR3 loop spans 13 amino acids. Trimming pared 5 bases from V and 3 bases from J, leaving 9 bases between. CDR3 coding DNA: TGTGCCAGCAGTACAGCAGGGACAGATACGCAGTATTTT. Protein product: CASSTAGTDTQYF.

This clonotype was seen a handful of times. The V gene is TRBV28, the J gene TRBJ1-5; D remains ambiguous. Germline V gene lookup returns CDR1 MDHEN and CDR2 SYDVKM. Trimming took off 7 bases at V and 0 bases at J, with 10 bases between the two ends. The CDR3 covers 14 residues. In nucleotides, the CDR3 is TGTGCCAGCACCCCGGCCATTAGCAATCAGCCCCAGCATTTT. Its protein is CASTPAISNQPQHF.

This clonotype has only a few counts. The V and J genes are TRBV4-3 and TRBJ2-3; D possibly corresponds to TRBD1 (5 bases). The CDR3 spans 15 residues. The germline V gene has CDR1 LGHNA and CDR2 YSLEER. V lost 0 bases and J lost 4, with 11 bases in between. CDR3: CASSQEAGSPDTQYF. In DNA, the CDR3 is TGCGCCAGCAGCCAAGAGGCAGGGTCCCCAGATACGCAGTATTTT.

This clonotype was counted many times. The chain links TRBV20-1 to TRBJ2-3; D is unclear. The CDR3 length is 11 residues. Trimming cost V 6 bases and J 5 bases, with 9 bases left between them. CDR1 is DFQATT, CDR2 SNEGSKA, per germline (reference sequence). This CDR3 is CSATLVDTQYF. The CDR3 nucleotides are TGCAGTGCCACCCTAGTAGATACGCAGTATTTT.

This sequence joins TRBV20-1 and TRBJ1-2; possible D gene TRBD1, 5 bases. The CDR3 consists of 12 residues. Germline V gene sequence: CDR1 DFQATT, CDR2 SNEGSKA (reference sequence). V lost 0 bases, J lost 7 bases, and 9 bases lay in between. The CDR3 spells CSARDPQGGYTF. Here the CDR3 DNA reads TGCAGTGCTAGAGATCCGCAGGGTGGCTACACCTTC.

This clonotype was counted many times. The rearrangement joins TRBV12-3 or TRBV12-4 to TRBJ2-7, with 7 bases aligning to TRBD1. With 3 bases clipped from V and 2 bases from J, the junction kept 4 bases outside the gene matches. The CDR3 is 14 residues long. The CDR3 here is CASSLGQIAYEQYF. The CDR3 DNA reads TGTGCCAGCAGTTTGGGACAGATTGCCTACGAGCAGTACTTC.

The chain uses TRBV7-8 and TRBJ2-6, with 7 positions matching TRBD1. This CDR3 spans 17 amino acids. Losses at the gene ends were 6 bases for V and 0 bases for J; bases not matched to a gene: 8. CDR1 is SGHVS and CDR2 is FQNEAQ in the germline V gene. The CDR3 DNA reads TGTGCCAGCAGTTCGGGACAGTACTTCTCTGGGGCCAACGTCCTGACTTTC. Its protein product is CASSSGQYFSGANVLTF.

The genes are TRBV28 and TRBJ2-1, with a possible D match to TRBD2 (6 bases). V was shortened by 5 bases and J by 7 bases, with 12 bases between the two germline ends. The length of the CDR3 is 13 residues. The germline CDR1 and CDR2 sequences are MDHEN and SYDVKM. The CDR3 region is CASSTLAPNEQFF. CDR3 in DNA: TGTGCCAGCAGTACGCTAGCGCCGAATGAGCAGTTCTTC.

The table lists this clonotype with a few counts. The chain uses TRBV12-3 or TRBV12-4 and TRBJ1-5; 10 bases match TRBD1. After removal of 6 bases from V and 7 bases from J, the junction contained 12 bases not matched to a gene. The CDR3 is made up of 16 amino acids. The DNA of the CDR3 is TGTGCCAGCAGCCCTAGCGGGACAGGGGCCGGGCAGCCCCAGCATTTT. Translating gives CASSPSGTGAGQPQHF.

This clonotype has just a few counts. The chain employs TRBV7-8 and TRBJ2-6; perhaps TRBD2 as D (5 bases). Trimming removed 3 bases at V and 0 bases at J, with 12 bases between. The CDR3 extends over 17 amino acids. Per the germline V gene, CDR1 is SGHVS and CDR2 is FQNEAQ. The CDR3 reads CASSFPRRFSGANVLTF. The CDR3 DNA reads as TGTGCCAGCAGCTTCCCCCGGAGGTTCTCTGGGGCCAACGTCCTGACTTTC.

This clonotype was seen ten or more times. The chain joins TRBV28 to TRBJ1-1; no firm D call. The CDR3 has 13 residues. The germline V gene has CDR1 MDHEN and CDR2 SYDVKM. Trimming took off 4 bases at V and 5 bases at J, with 11 bases between the two ends. CDR3 protein: CASSSNLGTEAFF. CDR3 coding DNA: TGTGCCAGCAGTTCCAATTTGGGGACTGAAGCTTTCTTT.

This clonotype has more than one count but fewer than ten. The CDR3 nucleotides are TGTGCCAGCAGTCCCTCCGCCGGGACAGGGGGTTATCAGCCCCAGCATTTT. It specifies CASSPSAGTGGYQPQHF. This rearrangement joins TRBV6-6 to TRBJ1-5, with TRBD1 matching 11 bases. With 5 bases clipped from V and 5 bases from J, the junction kept 11 bases outside the gene matches. CDR1 is MNHNY and CDR2 is SVGAGI in the germline V gene (reference sequence). This CDR3 is 17 amino acids long.